This T cell receptor beta chain is drawn from a study of cytomegalovirus exposure and HLA in healthy donors. V gave up 5 bases and J gave up 5 bases; unmatched junction bases: 2. Germline loops: CDR1 MNHEY, CDR2 SVGAGI. This CDR3 has 13 residues. PCR employed 60 Vbeta and 13 Jbeta primers. Sequencing used immunoSEQ multiplex PCR; TCRdb keeps in-frame clones, though not all of them. The data contain under 90,000 clones, more than 60% of them singletons. What was sequenced was PBMCs. The chain combines TRBV6-5 with TRBJ2-7; TRBD1 aligns across 11 bases. The source is a man aged 40-55 years in good health and CMV-seronegative. CDR3 residues: CASSKDRGHEQYF. The CDR3 DNA reads as TGTGCCAGCAGTAAGGACAGGGGGCACGAGCAGTACTTC.